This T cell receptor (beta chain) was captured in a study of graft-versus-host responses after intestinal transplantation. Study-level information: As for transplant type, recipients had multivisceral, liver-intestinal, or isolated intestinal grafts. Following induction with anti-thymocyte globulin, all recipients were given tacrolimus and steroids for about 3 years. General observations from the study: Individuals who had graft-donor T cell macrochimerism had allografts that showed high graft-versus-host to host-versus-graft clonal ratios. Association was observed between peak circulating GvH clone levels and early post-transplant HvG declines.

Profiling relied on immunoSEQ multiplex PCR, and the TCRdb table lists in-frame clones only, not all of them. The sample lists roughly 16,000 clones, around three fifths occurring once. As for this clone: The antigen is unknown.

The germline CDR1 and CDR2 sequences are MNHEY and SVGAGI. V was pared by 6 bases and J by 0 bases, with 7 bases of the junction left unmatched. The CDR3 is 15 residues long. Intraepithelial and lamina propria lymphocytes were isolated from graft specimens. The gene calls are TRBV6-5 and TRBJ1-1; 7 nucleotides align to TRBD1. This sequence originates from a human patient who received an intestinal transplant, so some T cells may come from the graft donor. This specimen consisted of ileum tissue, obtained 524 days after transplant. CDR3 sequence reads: CASSRTGTMNTEAFF. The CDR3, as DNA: TGTGCCAGCAGCCGGACAGGTACAATGAACACTGAAGCTTTCTTT.